Presented here are 14 T cell receptor beta chains from one specimen sequenced in a study of blood T cells in healthy people across ages. Sample-barcoded 5' priming and a J-beta primer mix drove a second PCR of about 6 to 12 cycles. TCRdb ran MiXCR on the 5' RACE reads and lists one entry per CDR3 protein. The table shows about 780,000 distinct CDR3 sequences, with roughly 24% occurring only once. These records were also assigned to another study, of T cells of mothers and their children.

Sequencing was performed on blood. The source is a boy aged 5 to 17 in good health.

The chain joins TRBV6-5 to TRBJ2-5; TRBD1 matches 7 bases. Losses at the gene ends were 5 bases for V and 3 bases for J; bases not matched to a gene: 9. CDR3 length equals 15 residues. Germline V lookup: CDR1 MNHEY, CDR2 SVGAGI. CDR3 bases: TGTGCCAGCAGTCGGACAGGTTTTAATGAAGAGACCCAGTACTTC. Its protein product is CASSRTGFNEETQYF.

This clonotype was counted only a few times. The genes are TRBV11-1 and TRBJ2-1; TRBD1 is a possible D gene (6 bases). Germline V CDR1 and CDR2: SGHAT, FQDESV (reference sequence). The length of the CDR3 is 13 residues. V gave up 2 bases and J gave up 7 bases, with 9 bases separating them. The CDR3 sequence is CASSLKGVNEQFF. Written as DNA, the CDR3 is TGTGCCAGCAGCTTAAAGGGGGTAAATGAGCAGTTCTTC.

This clonotype has a count of ten or more. The chain recombines TRBV6-1 with TRBJ2-5, with 8 bases matching TRBD2. V was pared by 2 bases and J by 4 bases, with 9 bases of the junction left unmatched. Germline V gives CDR1 MNHNS, CDR2 SASEGT. The length of the CDR3 is 16 residues. The CDR3 DNA sequence: TGTGCCAGCAGTGAAATCCCCGGGAGCGGGGGAGAGACCCAGTACTTC. As protein: CASSEIPGSGGETQYF.

On this clonotype: At one end, the junction sequence differs from germline, possibly due to a read error. This chain joins TRBV25-1 and TRBJ2-5; TRBD1 matches at 7 bases. CDR3 size: 14 residues. Germline-derived CDR1 and CDR2 are MGHDK and SYGVNS. The CDR3 loop reads CASSERTGQVTQYF. The DNA for the CDR3 is TGTGCCAGCAGTGAACGGACAGGCCAAGTGACCCAGTACTTC. The full variable domain, with the rest looked up from reference TRBV25-1 and TRBJ2-5, is EADIYQTPRYLVIGTGKKITLECSQTMGHDKMYWYQQDPGMELHLIHYSYGVNSTEKGDLSSESTVSRIRTEHFPLTLESARPSHTSQYLCASSERTGQVTQYFGPGTRLLVL.

The chain links TRBV3-1 to TRBJ2-2; TRBD2 matches at 15 bases. The trim removed 3 bases at V and 6 bases at J, leaving 5 bases unmatched. Germline V gene lookup returns CDR1 LGHDT and CDR2 YNNKEL (reference sequence). This CDR3 contains 17 residues. CDR3 bases: TGTGCCAGCAGCCACCCGGGACTAGCGGGGGGCTCCGGGGAGCTGTTTTTT. Translation gives CASSHPGLAGGSGELFF.

The rearrangement links TRBV12-3 or TRBV12-4 to TRBJ1-3; D gene ambiguous. V was clipped by 1 base and J by 0 bases, with 10 bases between them. The CDR3 has 16 amino acids. DNA for the CDR3: TGTGCCAGCAGTTTAGGGTCCGGGAGCTCTGGAAACACCATATATTTT. It specifies CASSLGSGSSGNTIYF.

A few counts support this clonotype. The chain couples TRBV6-6 to TRBJ2-3; TRBD2 matches 8 bases. CDR1 and CDR2 from the germline V gene are MNHNY and SVGAGI (reference sequence). CDR3 length: 15 amino acids. The ends lost 7 bases at V and 1 base at J; junction bases unmatched: 7. In nucleotides, the CDR3 is TGTGCCAGCAAGACGCGGGGGGAAGGCACAGATACGCAGTATTTT. As protein: CASKTRGEGTDTQYF.

A remark on this clonotype: The junction does not match germline at one end; this may be a read error. The chain combines TRBV6-1 with TRBJ1-2; D may be TRBD1 (5 bases). The CDR3 is 13 residues long. Germline V gene lookup returns CDR1 MNHNS and CDR2 SASEGT. The CDR3 DNA follows: TGTGCCAGCAGTGAACTCAATAGGGGACTCGGACCCTTC. Translated, it gives CASSELNRGLGPF.

The rearrangement uses TRBV7-9 and TRBJ1-2, with 8 bases that match TRBD1. Looked up from germline, CDR1 is SEHNR and CDR2 is FQNEAQ (reference sequence). V shed 3 bases and J 6 bases; nucleotides not matched to a gene: 9. CDR3 size: 15 residues. The CDR3, as DNA: TGTGCCAGCAGCTTTGCCGAGACAGGGGAAAATGGCTACACCTTC. Translated, it gives CASSFAETGENGYTF.

The chain has TRBV12-3 or TRBV12-4 and TRBJ2-1, with TRBD2 identical over 9 bases. The CDR3 consists of 14 residues. The trim removed 3 bases at V and 6 bases at J, leaving 3 bases unmatched. This CDR3 is CASSFRGRANEQFF. The DNA for the CDR3 is TGTGCCAGCAGTTTTCGCGGGAGGGCCAATGAGCAGTTCTTC.

The chain recombines TRBV3-1 with TRBJ2-5, with 9 bases fitting TRBD2. CDR1 and CDR2 from the germline V gene are LGHDT and YNNKEL (reference sequence). This CDR3 is 16 amino acids long. The V and J ends lost 2 bases and 1 base, in that order; junction bases with no gene match: 5. The CDR3 is CASSQLLAGIQETQYF. The CDR3 bases are TGTGCCAGCAGCCAATTGCTAGCGGGGATCCAAGAGACCCAGTACTTC.

This sequence joins TRBV6-6 and TRBJ2-1; maybe TRBD1 (5 bases). TRBJ2-7 matches the DNA end more closely, so the J call is doubtful. This CDR3 comprises 15 residues. Looked up from germline, CDR1 is MNHNY and CDR2 is SVGAGI (reference sequence). The CDR3 sequence: CASSLGHQKDYEQYF. CDR3 sequence (DNA): TGTGCCAGCAGTTTGGGGCACCAAAAAGACTACGAGCAGTACTTC.

The chain recombines TRBV12-3 or TRBV12-4 with TRBJ2-3; D tentatively reads TRBD1 or TRBD2 (5 bases each). V lost 5 bases, J lost 12 bases, and 12 bases lay in between. The CDR3 consists of 11 residues. CDR3 sequence (DNA): TGTGCCAGCAGTATCCGGGACCCTCAGTATTTT. Translated: CASSIRDPQYF.

This chain links TRBV29-1 with TRBJ2-4; no definite D call. Germline V gene lookup returns CDR1 SQVTM and CDR2 ANQGSEA. This CDR3 contains 16 residues. V lost 3 bases and J 3 bases, leaving 18 bases between the germline ends. CDR3 amino acids: CSVEAIPNQDKNIQYF. The CDR3 region has the DNA TGCAGCGTTGAGGCGATCCCTAATCAGGACAAAAACATTCAGTACTTC.